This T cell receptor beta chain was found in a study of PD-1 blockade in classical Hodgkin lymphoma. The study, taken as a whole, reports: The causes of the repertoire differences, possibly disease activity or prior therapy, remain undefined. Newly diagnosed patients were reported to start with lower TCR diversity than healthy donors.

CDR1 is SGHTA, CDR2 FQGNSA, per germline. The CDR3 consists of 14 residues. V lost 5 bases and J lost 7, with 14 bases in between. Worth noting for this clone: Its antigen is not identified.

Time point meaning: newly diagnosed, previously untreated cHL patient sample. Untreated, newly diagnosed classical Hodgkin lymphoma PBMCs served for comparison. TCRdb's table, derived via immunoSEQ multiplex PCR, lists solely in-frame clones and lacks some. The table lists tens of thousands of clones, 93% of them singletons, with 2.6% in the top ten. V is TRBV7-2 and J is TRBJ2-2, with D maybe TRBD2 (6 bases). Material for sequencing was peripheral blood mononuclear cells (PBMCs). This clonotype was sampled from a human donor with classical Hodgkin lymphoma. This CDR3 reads CASSPQRLGGELFF. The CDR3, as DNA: TGTGCCAGCAGCCCGCAGCGACTAGGCGGGGAGCTGTTTTTT.